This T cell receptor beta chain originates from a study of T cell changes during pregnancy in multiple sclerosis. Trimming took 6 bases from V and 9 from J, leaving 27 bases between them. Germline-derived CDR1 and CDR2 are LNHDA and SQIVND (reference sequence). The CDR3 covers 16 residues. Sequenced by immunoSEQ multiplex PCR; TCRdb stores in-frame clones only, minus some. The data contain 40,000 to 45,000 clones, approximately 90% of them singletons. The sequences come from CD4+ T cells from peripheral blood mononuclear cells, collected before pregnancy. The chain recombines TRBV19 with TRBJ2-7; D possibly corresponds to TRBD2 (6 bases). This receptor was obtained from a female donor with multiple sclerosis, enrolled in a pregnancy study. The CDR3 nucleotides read TGTGCCAGTAGGTCCCCGGGACGAAGGGGAGGCGAAGGGCAGTACTTC. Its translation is CASRSPGRRGGEGQYF. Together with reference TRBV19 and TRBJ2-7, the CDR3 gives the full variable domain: DGGITQSPKYLFRKEGQNVTLSCEQNLNHDAMYWYRQDPGQGLRLIYYSQIVNDFQKGDIAEGYSVSREKKESFPLTVTSAQKNPTAFYLCASRSPGRRGGEGQYFGPGTRLTVT.